Shown below are 29 T cell receptor beta chains from a single sample sequenced in a study of early T cells in non-severe SARS-CoV-2 infection. TCRdb ran MiXCR on the 5' RACE reads and lists one entry per CDR3 protein. The table lists 20,000 to 25,000 distinct CDR3 sequences, 4% to 5.5% of them singletons, with approximately 6.6% in the top ten. The specimen was whole blood. The source is an adult who was a healthcare worker with PCR-confirmed SARS-CoV-2 infection or an uninfected control (not recorded which).

This clonotype was recorded at least ten times. V usage is TRBV4-1 and J usage is TRBJ2-6; D assignment may be TRBD1 or TRBD2 (5 bases each). V lost 2 bases to trimming and J lost 1 base, with 12 bases between them. Germline assignment: CDR1 MGHRA and CDR2 YSYEKL. The CDR3 has 17 residues. The CDR3 spells CASSQLPRGSGANVLTF. In DNA, the CDR3 is TGCGCCAGCAGCCAATTACCGAGGGGTTCTGGGGCCAACGTCCTGACTTTC.

This clonotype was detected ten times or more. The chain couples TRBV7-8 to TRBJ1-6, with D unresolved. With 5 bases removed from V and 3 bases from J, the gap between germline ends came to 20 bases. The CDR3 is 18 residues long. Looked up from germline, CDR1 is SGHVS and CDR2 is FQNEAQ. CDR3 DNA sequence: TGTGCCAGCAGCCCGCTTTTCTTGGGAGTGGACTATAATTCACCCCTCCACTTT. It specifies CASSPLFLGVDYNSPLHF.

At least ten counts were recorded for this clonotype. The chain links TRBV6-1 to TRBJ1-5, with D tentatively TRBD1 (6 bases). V lost 6 bases, J lost 0 bases, and 12 bases lay in between. Germline V gene sequence: CDR1 MNHNS, CDR2 SASEGT. This CDR3 has 15 residues. CDR3 amino acids: CASRLQGVSNQPQHF. The DNA of the CDR3 is TGTGCCAGCAGATTACAGGGTGTTAGCAATCAGCCCCAGCATTTT.

This chain uses TRBV12-5 with TRBJ1-1; 11 positions agree with TRBD1. The CDR3 length is 15 residues. Trimming cost V 7 bases and J 4 bases; bases outside gene matches: 8. Germline assignment: CDR1 LGHNT and CDR2 FRNRAP. The CDR3 is CASARTGGAGTEAFF. The CDR3 region has the DNA TGTGCTAGTGCCCGGACAGGGGGCGCGGGCACTGAAGCTTTCTTT.

The chain joins TRBV6-5 to TRBJ2-2, with D possibly being TRBD2 (5 bases). This CDR3 is built from 12 residues. Germline-derived CDR1 and CDR2 are MNHEY and SVGAGI. V shed 8 bases and J shed 5 bases, with 9 bases lying between them. The CDR3 bases are TGTGCCAGCTATACGGGGACCGGGGAGCTGTTTTTT. Protein sequence: CASYTGTGELFF.

This clonotype was detected many times. For the CDR3, the DNA is TGTGCCAGCAGCCGGAGGGATATGAACACTGAAGCTTTCTTT. It yields the protein CASSRRDMNTEAFF. The rearrangement uses TRBV12-3 or TRBV12-4 and TRBJ1-1; D ambiguous. The CDR3 totals 14 residues. The V end lost 6 bases, the J end lost 0 bases, and 11 bases lay between the germline ends.

This clonotype was detected a few times. J is TRBJ2-7 and V is TRBV28; D possibly uses TRBD1 or TRBD2 (5 bases each). Germline CDR1 MDHEN, CDR2 SYDVKM. This CDR3 contains 15 residues. With 5 bases removed from V and 0 bases from J, the gap between germline ends came to 14 bases. In nucleotides, the CDR3 is TGTGCCAGCAGTACCTCCGGGACCTTCTCCTACGAGCAGTACTTC. It codes for CASSTSGTFSYEQYF.

This clonotype turned up a few times. The rearrangement uses TRBV29-1 and TRBJ1-2; weak D call: TRBD1 (6 bases). The V gene lost 6 bases and the J gene lost 4 bases, with 12 bases spanning the gap. The CDR3 is 12 residues long. The germline gives CDR1 SQVTM, CDR2 ANQGSEA. CDR3 residues: CSVDRSSYGYTF. The CDR3 DNA reads TGCAGCGTAGACAGGTCGAGCTATGGCTACACCTTC.

The chain links TRBV10-3 to TRBJ2-2, with 11 bases lining up with TRBD1. With 2 bases clipped from V and 4 bases from J, the junction kept 0 bases outside the gene matches. CDR1 is ENHRY and CDR2 is SYGVKD in the germline V gene. This CDR3 has 15 amino acids. The CDR3 spells CAISEGTGGTGELFF. CDR3 bases: TGTGCCATCAGTGAGGGGACAGGGGGCACCGGGGAGCTGTTTTTT.

The table lists this clonotype with many counts. This CDR3 is CSAIRGHQASEQYF. In nucleotides, the CDR3 is TGCAGTGCTATCAGGGGGCACCAGGCGTCCGAGCAGTACTTC. This rearrangement joins TRBV20-1 to TRBJ2-7; 8 positions agree with TRBD1. J was trimmed by 6 bases and V by 4 bases; bases with no gene match: 11. Germline-derived CDR1 and CDR2 are DFQATT and SNEGSKA (reference sequence). This CDR3 has 14 residues.

This clonotype was observed a few times. The rearrangement links TRBV21-1 to TRBJ1-5; the listed D gene, TRBD1, was not tested against the DNA. TRBV21-1 is listed as a pseudogene. The CDR3 covers 17 residues. The CDR3 DNA reads TGTGCCAGCAGCAAAGGGAGGACAGAGAGAAGCAATCAGCCCCAGCATTTT. Translated, it gives CASSKGRTERSNQPQHF.

The chain is built from TRBV5-1 and TRBJ2-7, with 10 bases aligning to TRBD1. The CDR3 is 14 residues long. V lost 4 bases and J lost 3; bases outside the gene matches: 4. In germline, CDR1 is SGHRS, CDR2 YFSETQ. CDR3 DNA: TGCGCCAGCAGCAACGGACAGGGGGGCTACGAGCAGTACTTC. This translates into CASSNGQGGYEQYF.

The V and J genes are TRBV7-2 and TRBJ1-2; D is possibly TRBD1 (5 bases). The CDR3 extends over 16 amino acids. V lost 1 base and J lost 4, with 16 bases in between. Looked up from germline, CDR1 is SGHTA and CDR2 is FQGNSA. In DNA, the CDR3 is TGTGCCAGCAGCTTAGAAGCGGGGGGAGTTGGCTATGGCTACACCTTC. The encoded protein is CASSLEAGGVGYGYTF.

This clonotype was counted many times. The CDR3: CASSWTGGGQPQHF. The DNA of the CDR3 is TGCGCCAGCAGCTGGACAGGGGGCGGCCAGCCCCAGCATTTT. The chain is built from TRBV5-1 and TRBJ1-5, with 11 bases lining up with TRBD1. Per the germline V gene, CDR1 is SGHRS and CDR2 is YFSETQ. This CDR3 is 14 amino acids long. V lost 3 bases and J lost 7; bases outside the gene matches: 3.

This clonotype turned up a few times. The DNA for the CDR3 is TGCAGCGCGAATCTCGACGTACAGGGAGGAGAGCAGTACTTC. Its protein product is CSANLDVQGGEQYF. This chain links TRBV29-1 with TRBJ2-7; D is possibly TRBD1 or TRBD2 (6 bases each). V was clipped by 7 bases and J by 7 bases, with 23 bases between them. CDR1 SQVTM and CDR2 ANQGSEA come from the germline V gene. The CDR3 covers 14 residues.

This clonotype was seen only a few times. J is TRBJ2-1 and V is TRBV5-1; no clear D gene. The germline V gene has CDR1 SGHRS and CDR2 YFSETQ. V was cut by 0 bases and J by 0 bases, with 7 bases left in between. CDR3 length: 15 amino acids. The CDR3 sequence is CASSLDRYSYNEQFF. CDR3 bases: TGCGCCAGCAGCTTGGATCGGTACTCCTACAATGAGCAGTTCTTC.

This clonotype has ten or more counts. The chain recombines TRBV12-3 or TRBV12-4 with TRBJ2-3, with TRBD2 as a possible D gene (6 bases). Trimming removed 5 bases from V and 1 base from J, with 16 bases in between. The CDR3 sequence is 16 residues long. The CDR3 protein is CASSLWRGWGTDTQYF. CDR3 in DNA: TGTGCCAGCAGTCTTTGGCGGGGATGGGGCACAGATACGCAGTATTTT.

In this sample, this clonotype turned up many times. The CDR3 DNA is TGTGCCAGCAGCCAAGGGAGATTCACTGAAGCTTTCTTT. This codes for CASSQGRFTEAFF. The gene calls are TRBV14 and TRBJ1-1; unclear D gene. The V gene lost 1 base and the J gene lost 4 bases, with 7 bases spanning the gap. The CDR3 is 13 residues long. Germline V gene lookup returns CDR1 SGHDN and CDR2 FVKESK.

Ten or more counts support this clonotype. The chain links TRBV20-1 to TRBJ2-5; the match to TRBD2 covers 10 bases. With 2 bases clipped from V and 9 bases from J, the junction kept 18 bases outside the gene matches. The germline V gene has CDR1 DFQATT and CDR2 SNEGSKA (reference sequence). The CDR3 covers 17 residues. In DNA form, the CDR3 reads TGCAGTGCTAGAACTGATAGACTAGCGGGTTTAGTCGGGGCCCAGTACTTC. The encoded protein is CSARTDRLAGLVGAQYF.

This clonotype has a count of ten or more. The chain uses TRBV7-2 and TRBJ2-3; 10 bases are a match to TRBD2. The CDR3 totals 18 residues. V lost 8 bases and J lost 2; bases outside the gene matches: 16. The germline CDR1 and CDR2 sequences are SGHTA and FQGNSA. The CDR3 loop reads CASHYGARTSGFTDTQYF. CDR3 coding DNA: TGTGCCAGCCACTACGGAGCCCGGACTAGCGGCTTCACAGATACGCAGTATTTT.

The chain employs TRBV20-1 and TRBJ1-5; D is unresolved. Looked up from germline, CDR1 is DFQATT and CDR2 is SNEGSKA (reference sequence). This CDR3 comprises 14 residues. Trimming removed 3 bases at V and 2 bases at J, with 11 bases between. Here the CDR3 reads CSASAGGGNQPQHF. The DNA for the CDR3 is TGCAGTGCTAGTGCGGGTGGTGGCAATCAGCCCCAGCATTTT.

This clonotype has at least ten counts. The chain couples TRBV7-9 to TRBJ1-6; 7 bases map to TRBD1. The V gene end was trimmed by 3 bases and the J gene end by 14 bases; junction bases not matched to a gene: 4. The germline V gene has CDR1 SEHNR and CDR2 FQNEAQ (reference sequence). This CDR3 is 12 amino acids long. The CDR3 DNA follows: TGTGCCAGCAGCTTCCAGGGGGAGACCCTCCACTTT. Translated, it gives CASSFQGETLHF.

Many counts were recorded for this clonotype. The chain recombines TRBV28 with TRBJ1-2, with D tentatively TRBD1 (6 bases). Trimming removed 7 bases from V and 8 bases from J, with 20 bases in between. The CDR3 is 14 residues long. The germline V gene has CDR1 MDHEN and CDR2 SYDVKM. The CDR3 here is CASTPGGRFQGYTF. The DNA for the CDR3 is TGTGCCAGCACCCCCGGGGGGCGGTTTCAAGGCTACACCTTC.

In its sample, this clonotype was seen a few times. The chain carries TRBV5-1 and TRBJ1-1, with D tentatively TRBD1 (6 bases). V lost 3 bases, J lost 3 bases, and 18 bases lay in between. Germline CDR1 and CDR2: SGHRS and YFSETQ. This CDR3 spans 16 amino acids. The CDR3 nucleotides read TGCGCCAGCAGCTCAGCGACAGGCTTTAGTGACACTGAAGCTTTCTTT. Its protein product is CASSSATGFSDTEAFF. The full variable domain, completed using reference TRBV5-1 and TRBJ1-1, is KAGVTQTPRYLIKTRGQQVTLSCSPISGHRSVSWYQQTPGQGLQFLFEYFSETQRNKGNFPGRFSGRQFSNSRSEMNVSTLELGDSALYLCASSSATGFSDTEAFFGQGTRLTVV.

This clonotype was counted at least ten times. The chain recombines TRBV29-1 with TRBJ1-3, with D possibly being TRBD1 (5 bases). Germline V lookup: CDR1 SQVTM, CDR2 ANQGSEA. Trimming cost V 4 bases and J 4 bases, with 5 bases left between them. There are 11 residues in the CDR3. CDR3 amino acids: CSVGTGNTIYF. As DNA, the CDR3 is TGCAGCGTTGGGACAGGAAACACCATATATTTT.

This clonotype was detected a few times. V gene TRBV19 combines with J gene TRBJ2-6; D call uncertain. The germline gives CDR1 LNHDA, CDR2 SQIVND (reference sequence). The germline V and J ends were trimmed by 0 bases and 4 bases, with 13 bases remaining between them. The CDR3 spans 17 residues. CDR3 sequence (DNA): TGTGCCAGTAGTATAGATTATCCCAGGACGGGGGCCAACGTCCTGACTTTC. Residues: CASSIDYPRTGANVLTF. Combining the CDR3 with reference TRBV19 and TRBJ2-6 gives the whole variable domain DGGITQSPKYLFRKEGQNVTLSCEQNLNHDAMYWYRQDPGQGLRLIYYSQIVNDFQKGDIAEGYSVSREKKESFPLTVTSAQKNPTAFYLCASSIDYPRTGANVLTFGAGSRLTVL.

The table lists this clonotype with many counts. The chain has TRBV5-1 and TRBJ2-1; 11 nucleotides line up with TRBD2. The V segment lost 4 bases and the J segment 6 bases; nucleotides outside the gene matches: 6. CDR3 length equals 15 residues. The germline V gene encodes CDR1 SGHRS and CDR2 YFSETQ. CDR3 amino acids: CASSVAGGPPNEQFF. The DNA of the CDR3 is TGCGCCAGCAGCGTAGCGGGAGGGCCCCCCAATGAGCAGTTCTTC.

This clonotype was detected ten times or more. J is TRBJ1-6 and V is TRBV9, with TRBD1 as a possible D gene (5 bases). CDR1 and CDR2 from the germline V gene are SGDLS and YYNGEE. V was shortened by 4 bases and J by 7 bases, with 15 bases between the two germline ends. CDR3 length: 15 residues. This CDR3 reads CASSPPGRTNSPLHF. Here the CDR3 DNA reads TGTGCCAGCAGCCCTCCGGGACGGACGAATTCACCCCTCCACTTT. The full variable domain, its missing parts supplied by reference TRBV9 and TRBJ1-6, is DSGVTQTPKHLITATGQRVTLRCSPRSGDLSVYWYQQSLDQGLQFLIQYYNGEERAKGNILERFSAQQFPDLHSELNLSSLELGDSALYFCASSPPGRTNSPLHFGNGTRLTVT.

V is TRBV14 and J is TRBJ1-2; the D gene is possibly TRBD1 (6 bases). Looked up from germline, CDR1 is SGHDN and CDR2 is FVKESK. This CDR3 contains 13 residues. V lost 4 bases to trimming and J lost 6 bases, with 12 bases between them. Written as DNA, the CDR3 is TGTGCCAGCAGCCCCTTGAGGGGGGATGGCTACACCTTC. Encoded protein: CASSPLRGDGYTF.